A selection of T cell receptor beta chains follows, all from one sample in a study of blood T cell repertoires in COVID-19. The table came from immunoSEQ multiplex PCR; TCRdb's copy has only in-frame clones and leaves some out. The top ten hold 1% to 1.5% of the sample, which has about 82,000 clones, 75% to 90% seen once. The sequenced sample was PBMCs or T cells enriched from blood (not recorded which). The receptors stem from a woman aged 50 to 65 with acute COVID-19. The CDR3 runs from the conserved cysteine through the conserved F or W. A D gene is named only where the DNA matches it firmly. For some rows the clone size is stated as once, few or many, or as a class when expanded; others skip it.

D gene,V gene,clone size,CDR3 length,J gene,CDR3 DNA,CDR3 protein
TRBD1,TRBV7-2,.,15,TRBJ1-2,TGTGCCAGCAGGATACAGGGGAAGTCTAACTATGGCTACACCTTC,CASRIQGKSNYGYTF
.,TRBV5-8,.,17,TRBJ2-1,TGTGCCAGCAGCTTGGAGAATGGAGCGGGCGCCTACAATGAGCAGTTCTTC,CASSLENGAGAYNEQFF
TRBD2,TRBV30,.,14,TRBJ2-3,TGTGCCTGGAGTGTTGGAGCGGGAATGGATACGCAGTATTTT,CAWSVGAGMDTQYF
TRBD2,TRBV4-1,.,18,TRBJ2-1,TGCGCCAGCAGCCAAGTTGGTACTAGCGGGAGGGTTTACAATGAGCAGTTCTTC,CASSQVGTSGRVYNEQFF
.,TRBV30,.,14,TRBJ1-5,TGTGCCTGGAGTGCAGGGTTGAGCAATCAGCCCCAGCATTTT,CAWSAGLSNQPQHF
TRBD2,TRBV9,.,15,TRBJ2-5,TGTGCCAGCAGCCCTGGACTAGCGGGAGTAGAGACCCAGTACTTC,CASSPGLAGVETQYF
.,TRBV21-1,.,13,TRBJ1-1,TGTGCCAGCAGCAAAAAGGGGGACACTGAAGCTTTCTTT,CASSKKGDTEAFF
.,TRBV19,.,14,TRBJ1-2,TGTGCCAGTAGGCAGATCAGGGATTACTATGGCTACACCTTC,CASRQIRDYYGYTF
.,TRBV29-1,.,13,TRBJ2-7,TGCAGCGCCTGGTTGACAGGTGGCAGCGAGCAGTACTTC,CSAWLTGGSEQYF
.,TRBV18,.,16,TRBJ1-3,TGTGCCAGCTCACGTATTGAGGCCTCCTCTGGAAACACCATATATTTT,CASSRIEASSGNTIYF
.,TRBV19,.,14,TRBJ1-2,TGTGCCAGTAGTGTGACGGGAGCTAACTATGGCTACACCTTC,CASSVTGANYGYTF
TRBD2,TRBV2,few,16,TRBJ2-4,TGTGCCAGCAGCGATCTAGCGGGAGGTTCCAAAAACATTCAGTACTTC,CASSDLAGGSKNIQYF
.,TRBV30,.,13,TRBJ2-7,TGTGCCTTCCCCGGGCCCTCGGGGTCCGAGCAGTACTTC,CAFPGPSGSEQYF
.,TRBV11-2,.,17,TRBJ2-2,TGTGCCAGCAGCTTATACCCAGCTCCAGAGGAGACCGGGGAGCTGTTTTTT,CASSLYPAPEETGELFF
TRBD2,TRBV19,.,17,TRBJ2-1,TGTGCCAGTAGTATATGGCTAGCGGGAGGGTCCTACAATGAGCAGTTCTTC,CASSIWLAGGSYNEQFF
TRBD2,TRBV11-2,few,18,TRBJ2-2,TGTGCCAGCAGCTTAGTAGCGGGAGGCTTGGGGGGCACCGGGGAGCTGTTTTTT,CASSLVAGGLGGTGELFF
.,TRBV4-1,.,15,TRBJ2-3,TGCGCCAGCAGCCAAGAAGAAGGGGCCCCAGATACGCAGTATTTT,CASSQEEGAPDTQYF
TRBD1,TRBV5-4,.,16,TRBJ2-1,TGTGCCAGCAGTGCGGGCGGACAGGGGAGCTACAATGAGCAGTTCTTC,CASSAGGQGSYNEQFF
TRBD2,TRBV2,.,14,TRBJ2-7,TGTGCCAGCAGACCGGGACTAGCGGCTTACGAGCAGTACTTC,CASRPGLAAYEQYF
.,TRBV11-2,.,16,TRBJ2-2,TGTGCCAGCAGCCTGATCGGAGGGTCAAACACCGGGGAGCTGTTTTTT,CASSLIGGSNTGELFF
.,TRBV7-8,.,14,TRBJ1-4,TGTGCCAGCAGTTGGGGACCTCAGGGAGGGAAACTGTTTTTT,CASSWGPQGGKLFF
.,TRBV24-1,.,15,TRBJ2-5,TGTGCCACCAGTCGCGGAGGCTTGTACCAAGAGACCCAGTACTTC,CATSRGGLYQETQYF
TRBD2,TRBV6-6,.,15,TRBJ2-1,TGTGCCAGCAGTTCCAGACTAGCGGCTGACAATGAGCAGTTCTTC,CASSSRLAADNEQFF
.,TRBV9,once,15,TRBJ2-3,TGTGCCAGCAGCGTGAGACTAGGGAACACAGATACGCAGTATTTT,CASSVRLGNTDTQYF
TRBD1,TRBV18,.,15,TRBJ1-1,TGTGCCAGCTCATGGAAACAGGGGGTAGACACTGAAGCTTTCTTT,CASSWKQGVDTEAFF
.,TRBV3-1/TRBV3-2,.,18,TRBJ1-1,TGTGCCAGCAGCCCTTTCTTGGGAGGGAGGGTATGGGTCACTGAAGCTTTCTTT,CASSPFLGGRVWVTEAFF
.,TRBV9,.,17,TRBJ2-2,TGTGCCAGCAACCGGCCTGGGGGGACCACTAACACCGGGGAGCTGTTTTTT,CASNRPGGTTNTGELFF
TRBD2,TRBV11-2,few,16,TRBJ2-1,TGTGCCAGCAGCGCCAGGCTTAGCGGGAAGTACAATGAGCAGTTCTTC,CASSARLSGKYNEQFF
TRBD1,TRBV27,.,17,TRBJ1-5,TGTGCCAGCAGTCCCTGGACAGGGGGAAGACAAGGTCAGCCCCAGCATTTT,CASSPWTGGRQGQPQHF
TRBD1,TRBV7-9,.,15,TRBJ2-5,TGTGCCAGCAGCCCCATAGGGACAGTAGAAGAGACCCAGTACTTC,CASSPIGTVEETQYF
TRBD1,TRBV29-1,.,13,TRBJ1-1,TGCAGCGTCGTGAAGGGGGCGAACACTGAAGCTTTCTTT,CSVVKGANTEAFF
TRBD2,TRBV7-2,.,16,TRBJ2-2,TGTGCCAGCAGCCCCAAGGTAGCGGGAAGCACCGGGGAGCTGTTTTTT,CASSPKVAGSTGELFF
TRBD1,TRBV27,once,15,TRBJ2-7,TGTGCCAGCAGGACAGTACGGACAGGGGGCCTCGAGCAGTACTTC,CASRTVRTGGLEQYF
TRBD1,TRBV4-2,.,15,TRBJ1-1,TGTGCCAGCAGCCAAGCGACAGGGGGGGACACTGAAGCTTTCTTT,CASSQATGGDTEAFF
TRBD2,TRBV5-1,.,16,TRBJ2-1,TGCGCCAGCAGCCTCCCGGGTCTAGCGGGAAGGAATGAGCAGTTCTTC,CASSLPGLAGRNEQFF
.,TRBV30,.,13,TRBJ1-6,TGTGCCTGGAGTGTACCAGATAATTCACCCCTCCACTTT,CAWSVPDNSPLHF
TRBD1,TRBV25-1,.,16,TRBJ1-1,TGTGCCAGCAGTGCTCTTCAGGGGGGTAGAGGCACTGAAGCTTTCTTT,CASSALQGGRGTEAFF
.,TRBV30,.,14,TRBJ1-4,TGTGCCTGGAGTGTCTCCTCAACTAATGAAAAACTGTTTTTT,CAWSVSSTNEKLFF
TRBD2,TRBV19,.,15,TRBJ2-7,TGTGCCAGTAGTACCAGCGGGATGTCGACCTACGAGCAGTACTTC,CASSTSGMSTYEQYF
.,TRBV7-2,.,15,TRBJ1-1,TGTGCCAGCAGCTCCACCTTAACAGGGAGAGGTGAAGCTTTCTTT,CASSSTLTGRGEAFF
TRBD1,TRBV19,.,15,TRBJ1-6,TGTGCCAGTAGTTCCCGGACAGGCCTTTATTCACCCCTCCACTTT,CASSSRTGLYSPLHF
.,TRBV24-1,.,15,TRBJ2-3,TGTGCCACCAGTGATAACGCGGCGAGCACAGATACGCAGTATTTT,CATSDNAASTDTQYF